This T cell receptor beta chain was found in a study of blood T cells in healthy people across ages. With 0 bases removed from V and 7 bases from J, the gap between germline ends came to 16 bases. CDR3 length: 16 residues. Germline CDR1 and CDR2: LGHDT and YNNKEL (reference sequence). A second PCR of 7 to 11 cycles used a sample-barcoded 5' primer and a J-beta primer mix. Via MiXCR, TCRdb re-called the 5' RACE reads, giving one row per CDR3 protein. Of approximately 670,000 distinct CDR3 sequences listed, over 40% are singletons. The V gene is TRBV3-1, the J gene TRBJ2-4, with a weak D call TRBD2 (7 bases). The source of this sequence is an elderly man in good health. Sequenced input: blood. Here the CDR3 DNA reads TGTGCCAGCAGCCAAGATGGGGGGCAGGGAGGGAACATTCAGTACTTC. Amino acid sequence: CASSQDGGQGGNIQYF.